This T cell receptor (beta chain) was captured by sequencing in a study of T cell responses to AZD1222 COVID-19 vaccine. Method: immunoSEQ multiplex PCR; TCRdb's copy keeps in-frame clones and lacks some. Here the sample spans approximately 88,000 clones, roughly 80% being singletons. General study results and limits: The CD4 TCRs associated with vaccination extended across spike and predominated at 160-218 and 743-854. Recipients of AZD1222 seropositive at baseline numbered only five or six.

For this clone: The antigen is not known.

From germline, CDR1 is MNHEY and CDR2 SVGAGI. This CDR3 comprises 15 residues. The V gene lost 4 bases and the J gene lost 0 bases, with 12 bases spanning the gap. The sample consisted of peripheral blood, taken on day 0 of AZD1222 vaccination. The chain links TRBV6-5 to TRBJ1-2; tentative D call: TRBD1 (5 bases). This clonotype was obtained from an adult in good health. The DNA of the CDR3 is TGTGCCAGCAGTTCCCGGGGACGGACTAACTATGGCTACACCTTC. Amino acids: CASSSRGRTNYGYTF.